This record looks at one T cell receptor beta chain sequence and its context. V lost 0 bases, J lost 3 bases, and 13 bases lay in between. Germline CDR1 reads SGHRS; CDR2 reads YFSETQ. CDR3 length: 16 amino acids. This entry belongs to a study of blood T cell repertoires in COVID-19. As processed by the authors: Reference gene primer amplification in the assay estimated nucleated cell counts. Only in-frame clones appear in the TCRdb table, and some are missing; sequencing was by immunoSEQ multiplex PCR. From that table come the V and J calls and clone size; the DNA was used to work out D and trimming. The sample holds about 150,000 clones; under 95% are singletons and the top ten take under 0.6%.

Sequencing was performed on peripheral blood. The clonotype was recovered from a man aged 50-60 years with acute or convalescent COVID-19. This chain joins TRBV5-1 and TRBJ1-3, with D maybe TRBD1 (6 bases). The CDR3 nucleotides read TGCGCCAGCAGCTTGGCCTGGGGGCTAGGTGGAAACACCATATATTTT. Amino acids: CASSLAWGLGGNTIYF.